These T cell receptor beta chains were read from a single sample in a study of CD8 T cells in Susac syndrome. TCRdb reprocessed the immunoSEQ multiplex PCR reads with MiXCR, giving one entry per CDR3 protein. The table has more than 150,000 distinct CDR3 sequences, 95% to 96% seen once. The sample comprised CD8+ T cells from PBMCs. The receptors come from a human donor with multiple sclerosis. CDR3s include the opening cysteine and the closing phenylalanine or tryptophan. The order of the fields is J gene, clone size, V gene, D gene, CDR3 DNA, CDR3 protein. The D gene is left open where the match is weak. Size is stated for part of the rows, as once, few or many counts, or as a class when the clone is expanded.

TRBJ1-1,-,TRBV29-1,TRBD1,TGCAGCGTTGAGGTCAGGGGGGACACTGAAGCTTTCTTT,CSVEVRGDTEAFF
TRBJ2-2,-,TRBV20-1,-,TGCAGTGCTAGCGTAAGGAACACCGGGGAGCTGTTTTTT,CSASVRNTGELFF
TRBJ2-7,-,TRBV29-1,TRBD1,TGCAGCGGTCGGACAGGGGCCTACGAGCAGTACTTC,CSGRTGAYEQYF
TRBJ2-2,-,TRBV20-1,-,TGCAGTGTTCCAGGGGTGGCCGGGGAGCTGTTTTTT,CSVPGVAGELFF
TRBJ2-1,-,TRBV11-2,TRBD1,TGTGCCAGCAGCCACAGGGGGGTTACCTACAATGAGCAGTTCTTC,CASSHRGVTYNEQFF
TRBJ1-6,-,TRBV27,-,TGTGCCAGCGGTCCCGGGCCAGGAGGAAATTCACCCCTCCACTTT,CASGPGPGGNSPLHF
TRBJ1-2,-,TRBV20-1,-,TGCAGTGGGACGTCGGACGGCTACACCTTC,CSGTSDGYTF
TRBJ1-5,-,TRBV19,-,TGTGCCAGTAGTTCGGGGGCCGATCAGCCCCAGCATTTT,CASSSGADQPQHF
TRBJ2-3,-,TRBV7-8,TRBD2,TGTGCCAGCAGCTTAGGGACGCGGGGGGTAGATACGCAGTATTTT,CASSLGTRGVDTQYF
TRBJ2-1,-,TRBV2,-,TGTGCCAGCAGTGAAGATTATGAGCAGTTCTTC,CASSEDYEQFF
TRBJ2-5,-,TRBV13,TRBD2,TGTGCCAGCAGCTCAAGCCGGGGGGTCCAAGAGACCCAGTACTTC,CASSSSRGVQETQYF
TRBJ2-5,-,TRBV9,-,TGTGCCAGCAGCGTAGCTACGGGAGGCGGGGGCGGTCAAGAGACCCAGTACTTC,CASSVATGGGGGQETQYF
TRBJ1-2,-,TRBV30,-,TGTGCCTGGAGTGTACCTTGGGGGACGGGCTATGGCTACACCTTC,CAWSVPWGTGYGYTF
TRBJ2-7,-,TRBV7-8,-,TGTGCCAGCAGCTTAAGAGACTACGAGCAGTACTTC,CASSLRDYEQYF
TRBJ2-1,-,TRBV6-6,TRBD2,TGTGCCAGCACCTACGGACTAGCGGGGTGGAATGAGCAGTTCTTC,CASTYGLAGWNEQFF
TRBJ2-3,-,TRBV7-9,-,TGTGCCAGCCGATATAGCGGATCTAGCACAGATACGCAGTATTTT,CASRYSGSSTDTQYF
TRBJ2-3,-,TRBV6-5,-,TGTGCCAGCAGTTCCCGGGTCGCACGGGCAGATACGCAGTATTTT,CASSSRVARADTQYF
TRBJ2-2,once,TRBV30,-,TGTGCCTGGAGGGATCTTACCGGGGAGCTGTTTTTT,CAWRDLTGELFF
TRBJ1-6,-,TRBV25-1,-,TGTGCCAGCAGTGAATTGACGAAGAGTGATAATTCACCCCTCCACTTT,CASSELTKSDNSPLHF
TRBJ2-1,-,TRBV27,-,TGTGCCAGCAGCCCAAGTGGCGGCCGTGCCTATGAGCAGTTCTTC,CASSPSGGRAYEQFF
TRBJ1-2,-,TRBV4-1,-,TGCGCCAGCAGCCATGCGAGCACGGAACGCTATGGCTACACCTTC,CASSHASTERYGYTF
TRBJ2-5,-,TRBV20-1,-,TGCAGTGCTAGAGGGAGCCAGGGGACCCAGTACTTC,CSARGSQGTQYF
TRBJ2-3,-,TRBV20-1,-,TGCAGTGCTAGCGCTCTGACCGAACCTAGCACAGATACGCAGTATTTT,CSASALTEPSTDTQYF
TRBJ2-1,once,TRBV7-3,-,TGTGCCAGCAGCTTAACCCCCACAGCCGGCTCCTACAATGAGCAGTTCTTC,CASSLTPTAGSYNEQFF
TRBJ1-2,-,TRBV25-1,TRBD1,TGTGCCAGCAGTGAAATCGGACAGGGGAGTATCTATGGCTACACCTTC,CASSEIGQGSIYGYTF
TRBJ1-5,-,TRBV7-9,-,TGTGCCAGCAGCTCCTTTCGGACAGAGAAGAATCAGCCCCAGCATTTT,CASSSFRTEKNQPQHF
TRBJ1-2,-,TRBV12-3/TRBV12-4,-,TGTGCCAGCAGTTTAAGCCGGACAGTTGGCTACACCTTC,CASSLSRTVGYTF
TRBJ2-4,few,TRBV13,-,TGTGCCAGCAGCCAACTCATGAAAAACATTCAGTACTTC,CASSQLMKNIQYF
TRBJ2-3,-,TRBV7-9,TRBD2,TGTGCCAGCAGCCCTCCTAGCGGGGAGACCACAGATACGCAGTATTTT,CASSPPSGETTDTQYF
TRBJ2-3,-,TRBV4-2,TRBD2,TGTGCCAGCAAGATGGAACAACTAGCGGGGGGGCTGAGCACAGATACGCAGTATTTT,CASKMEQLAGGLSTDTQYF
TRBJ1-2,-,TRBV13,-,TGTGCCAGCAGCGCCCTCCCGAGGGATGGCTACACCTTC,CASSALPRDGYTF